A single T cell receptor (beta chain) is shown here with its context. The V and J ends lost 1 base and 9 bases respectively, with 10 bases between them. The CDR3 spans 14 residues. Per the germline V gene, CDR1 is MNHNS and CDR2 is SASEGT. These data belong to a study of cytomegalovirus exposure and HLA in healthy donors. Sequencing used immunoSEQ multiplex PCR; TCRdb keeps in-frame clones, though not all of them. The table includes around 130,000 clones, more than 70% detected once. Sequencing used PBMCs. This TCR was recovered from a woman aged 25 to 39 in good health and CMV-seronegative. The chain links TRBV6-1 to TRBJ1-6; D uncertain. Written as DNA, the CDR3 is TGTGCCAGCAGTGAAGGAGGGATTGCTTCACCCCTCCACTTT. Translation: CASSEGGIASPLHF.